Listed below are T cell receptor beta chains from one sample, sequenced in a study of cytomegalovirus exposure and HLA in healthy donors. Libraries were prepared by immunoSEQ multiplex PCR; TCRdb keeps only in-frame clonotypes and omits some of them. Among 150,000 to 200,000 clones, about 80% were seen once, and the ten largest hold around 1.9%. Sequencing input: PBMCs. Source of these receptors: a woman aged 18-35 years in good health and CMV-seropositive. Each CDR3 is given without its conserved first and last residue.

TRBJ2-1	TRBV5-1	ASSISSGGGHEQF
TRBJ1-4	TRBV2	ASTFGGRNEKLF
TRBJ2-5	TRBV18	ASSLGRGQETQY
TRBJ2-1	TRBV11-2	ASSLGSRRESNEQF
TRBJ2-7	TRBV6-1	ASSGGSYEQY
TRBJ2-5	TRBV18	ASSPPSSQETQY
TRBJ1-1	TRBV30	AWSLGQGESEAF
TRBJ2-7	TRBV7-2	ASSLSETSSYEQY
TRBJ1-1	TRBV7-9	ASSLGSGVPEAF
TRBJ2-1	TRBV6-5	ASSRTSDEQF
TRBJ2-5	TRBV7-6	ASSFGRAGGRETQY
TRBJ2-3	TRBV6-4	ASSESSGGSTDTQY
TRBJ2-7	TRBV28	ASSLAGEGEQY
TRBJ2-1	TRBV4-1	ASSQRGRGGRGADNEQF
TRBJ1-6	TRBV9	ASSAGPSNSPLH
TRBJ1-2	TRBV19	ASSIAGSYGYT
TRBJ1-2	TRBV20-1	SATGDYGYT
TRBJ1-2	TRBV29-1	SVRTGVGYT
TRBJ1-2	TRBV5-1	ASSLRASYGYT
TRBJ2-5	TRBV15	ATSRQQRYQETQY
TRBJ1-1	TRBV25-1	ASTGTGGRTWNTEAF
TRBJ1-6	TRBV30	AWSVGSPLH
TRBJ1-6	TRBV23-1	ASSPRRDSLNSPLH
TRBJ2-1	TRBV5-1	ASSLGGTSSNNEQF
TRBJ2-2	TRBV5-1	ASSLDLAGPPNTGELF
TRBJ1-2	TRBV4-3	ASSQDLTWQGYT
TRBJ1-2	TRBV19	ASSRGDRVDGYT